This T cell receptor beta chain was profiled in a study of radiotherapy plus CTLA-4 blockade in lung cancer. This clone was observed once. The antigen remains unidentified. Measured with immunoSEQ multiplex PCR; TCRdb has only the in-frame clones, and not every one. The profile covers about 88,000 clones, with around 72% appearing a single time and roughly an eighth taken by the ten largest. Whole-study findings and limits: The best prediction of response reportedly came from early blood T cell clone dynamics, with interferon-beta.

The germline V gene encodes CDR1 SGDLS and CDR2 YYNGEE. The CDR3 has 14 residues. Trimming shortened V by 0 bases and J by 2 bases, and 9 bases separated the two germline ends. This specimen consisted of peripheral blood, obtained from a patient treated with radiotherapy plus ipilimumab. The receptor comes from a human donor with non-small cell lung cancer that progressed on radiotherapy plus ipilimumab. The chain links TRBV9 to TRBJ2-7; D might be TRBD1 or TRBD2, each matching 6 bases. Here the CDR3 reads CASSVEGGPYEQYF. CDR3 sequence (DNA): TGTGCCAGCAGCGTAGAGGGGGGCCCCTACGAGCAGTACTTC.